The 11 T cell receptor beta chains in this list originate from one sample, sequenced in a study of blood T cell repertoires in COVID-19. Profiled with immunoSEQ multiplex PCR; TCRdb holds only in-frame clones, not every one. The repertoire holds about 270,000 clones, with around nine tenths as singletons. Input material: peripheral blood. Receptors originate from a man aged 40-50 years with active or convalescent COVID-19.

The chain has TRBV11-2 and TRBJ2-3, with a tentative D call TRBD2 (5 bases). This CDR3 has 13 amino acids. Trimming left V 5 bases short and J 3 bases short, with 9 bases between. CDR1 SGHAT and CDR2 FQNNGV come from the germline V gene. The CDR3 DNA is TGTGCCAGCAGCGGGCTAGCAACAGATACGCAGTATTTT. It codes for CASSGLATDTQYF. The entire variable domain, with the rest obtained from reference TRBV11-2 and TRBJ2-3, is as follows: EAGVAQSPRYKIIEKRQSVAFWCNPISGHATLYWYQQILGQGPKLLIQFQNNGVVDDSQLPKDRFSAERLKGVDSTLKIQPAKLEDSAVYLCASSGLATDTQYFGPGTRLTVL.

The V call is TRBV10-3, the J call TRBJ2-1; tentative D call: TRBD2 (6 bases). Per germline, CDR1 ENHRY and CDR2 SYGVKD. The CDR3 sequence is 15 residues long. V was pared by 10 bases and J by 4 bases, with 20 bases between. In DNA form, the CDR3 reads TGTGCCACCGAAGTCGGTAGCGGCATGTACAATGAGCAGTTCTTC. Its protein is CATEVGSGMYNEQFF.

The rearrangement joins TRBV6-5 to TRBJ2-1; TRBD2 agrees at 8 bases. Germline CDR1 reads MNHEY; CDR2 reads SVGAGI. CDR3 length equals 14 residues. V lost 8 bases, J lost 8 bases, and 11 bases stayed unmatched. The CDR3 DNA sequence: TGTGCCAGCGGTTCTTCGGGGGGGCCATATGAGCAGTTCTTC. Amino acids: CASGSSGGPYEQFF.

The chain carries TRBV28 and TRBJ2-7; D remains unclear. The V gene's germline CDR1 is MDHEN and CDR2 SYDVKM. V shed 5 bases and J shed 3 bases, with 17 bases lying between them. The CDR3 sequence is 15 residues long. This chain's CDR3 is CASSISPKAHYEQYF. The CDR3 DNA sequence: TGTGCCAGCAGTATATCTCCGAAAGCCCACTACGAGCAGTACTTC.

This chain uses TRBV6-1 with TRBJ2-7, with 12 bases that match TRBD2. Germline trimming cut 4 bases from V and 1 base from J; bases unmatched to any gene: 5. Germline V CDR1 and CDR2: MNHNS, SASEGT. The CDR3 sequence is 16 residues long. CDR3 DNA: TGTGCCAGCAGTGTCCGGACTAGCGGGATGTCCTACGAGCAGTACTTC. It encodes CASSVRTSGMSYEQYF.

The chain recombines TRBV10-1 with TRBJ2-7; 8 bases agree with TRBD1. V lost 3 bases, J lost 2 bases, and 12 bases stayed unmatched. Germline V gene data show CDR1 as WNHNN and CDR2 as SYGVQD (reference sequence). There are 17 residues in the CDR3. The CDR3 DNA follows: TGCGCCAGCAGTGATAGACTGACCGGGACAGGAACCTACGAGCAGTACTTC. This codes for CASSDRLTGTGTYEQYF.

The rearrangement links TRBV3-1 (or the pseudogene TRBV3-2) to TRBJ2-1; possible D gene TRBD2, 6 bases. This CDR3 has 15 residues. The ends were cut back, 1 base at V and 6 bases at J, with 13 bases in the middle. The germline V gene has CDR1 LGHDT and CDR2 YNNKEL (reference sequence). CDR3 DNA: TGTGCCAGCAGCCAAGCGGGCGGGACCCGCAATGAGCAGTTCTTC. Its protein product is CASSQAGGTRNEQFF.

V gene TRBV6-5 combines with J gene TRBJ1-1; D gene unclear. V lost 6 bases and J lost 0, with 11 bases in between. CDR1 MNHEY and CDR2 SVGAGI come from the germline V gene. CDR3 length: 14 amino acids. The CDR3 sequence: CASRSILMNTEAFF. Here the CDR3 DNA reads TGTGCCAGCAGAAGCATCCTGATGAACACTGAAGCTTTCTTT.

A few counts support this clone. The chain combines TRBV6-6 with TRBJ1-3, with 7 positions matching TRBD1. The junction had 4 bases not matched to a gene; V was cut back by 2 bases and J by 0 bases. This CDR3 region has 16 residues. Germline V gene sequence: CDR1 MNHNY, CDR2 SVGAGI (reference sequence). CDR3 nucleotide sequence: TGTGCCAGCAGTTACGACAGGGAGAGCTCTGGAAACACCATATATTTT. Its translation: CASSYDRESSGNTIYF.

The chain joins TRBV19 to TRBJ1-1, with D possibly matching TRBD1 (5 bases). V was trimmed by 7 bases and J by 11 bases, leaving 17 bases between them. Germline CDR1 reads LNHDA; CDR2 reads SQIVND (reference sequence). The CDR3 loop spans 12 amino acids. The CDR3 nucleotides read TGTGCCAGTACCAGGCGGCAGGGATATGCTTTCTTT. As protein: CASTRRQGYAFF.

This sequence joins TRBV5-8 and TRBJ1-5; perhaps TRBD1 as D (6 bases). This CDR3 contains 15 residues. Germline V lookup: CDR1 SGHTS, CDR2 YDEGEE. V shed 0 bases and J shed 2 bases, with 9 bases lying between them. In DNA, the CDR3 is TGTGCCAGCAGCTTGGGGCCAGGGGGCAATCAGCCCCAGCATTTT. It is translated as CASSLGPGGNQPQHF.